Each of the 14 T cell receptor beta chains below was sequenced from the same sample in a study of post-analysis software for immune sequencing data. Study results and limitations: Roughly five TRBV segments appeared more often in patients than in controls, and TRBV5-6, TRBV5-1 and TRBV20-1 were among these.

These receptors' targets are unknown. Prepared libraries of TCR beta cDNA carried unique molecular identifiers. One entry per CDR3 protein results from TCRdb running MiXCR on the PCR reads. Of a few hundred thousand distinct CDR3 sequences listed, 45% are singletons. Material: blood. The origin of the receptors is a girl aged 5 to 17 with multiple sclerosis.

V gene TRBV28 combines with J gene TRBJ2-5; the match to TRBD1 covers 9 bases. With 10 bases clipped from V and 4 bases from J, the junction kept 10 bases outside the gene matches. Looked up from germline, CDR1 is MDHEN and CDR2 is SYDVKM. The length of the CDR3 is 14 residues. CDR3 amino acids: CANSGQGALETQYF. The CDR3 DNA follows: TGTGCCAACTCGGGACAGGGAGCTCTAGAGACCCAGTACTTC.

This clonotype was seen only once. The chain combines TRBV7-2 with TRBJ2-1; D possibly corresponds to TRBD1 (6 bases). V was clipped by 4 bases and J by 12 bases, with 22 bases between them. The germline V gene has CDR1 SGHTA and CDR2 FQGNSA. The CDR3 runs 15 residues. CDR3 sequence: CASSSSSDPGVGQFF. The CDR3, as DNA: TGTGCCAGCAGCTCATCGAGCGATCCAGGGGTTGGGCAGTTCTTC.

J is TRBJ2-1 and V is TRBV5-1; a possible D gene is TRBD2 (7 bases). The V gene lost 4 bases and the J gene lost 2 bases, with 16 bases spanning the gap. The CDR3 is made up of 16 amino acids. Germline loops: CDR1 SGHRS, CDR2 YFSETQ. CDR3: CASSPAGAAAYNEQFF. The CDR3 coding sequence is TGCGCCAGCAGCCCTGCGGGGGCAGCAGCCTACAATGAGCAGTTCTTC.

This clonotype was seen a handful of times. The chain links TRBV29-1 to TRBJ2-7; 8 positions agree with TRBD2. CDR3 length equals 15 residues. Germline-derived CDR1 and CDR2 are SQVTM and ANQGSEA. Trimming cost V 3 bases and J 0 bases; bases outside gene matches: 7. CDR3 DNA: TGCAGCGTTGAGGGTCCCACTAGCGGCTCCTACGAGCAGTACTTC. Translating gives CSVEGPTSGSYEQYF.

For the CDR3, the DNA is TGTGCCAGCAGCCAGCAGGGGGTTGGCCAAGAGACCCAGTACTTC. It specifies CASSQQGVGQETQYF. The chain uses TRBV2 and TRBJ2-5; the match to TRBD1 covers 7 bases. J gave up 1 base and V 6 bases, and 8 bases lay outside the gene matches. CDR1 and CDR2 from the germline V gene are SNHLY and FYNNEI. This CDR3 spans 15 amino acids.

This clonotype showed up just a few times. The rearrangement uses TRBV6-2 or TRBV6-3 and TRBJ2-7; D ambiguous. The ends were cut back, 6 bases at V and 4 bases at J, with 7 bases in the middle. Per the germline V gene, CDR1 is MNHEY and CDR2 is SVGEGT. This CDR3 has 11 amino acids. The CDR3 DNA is TGTGCCAGCAGGGGTTCTTACGAGCAGTACTTC. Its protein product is CASRGSYEQYF.

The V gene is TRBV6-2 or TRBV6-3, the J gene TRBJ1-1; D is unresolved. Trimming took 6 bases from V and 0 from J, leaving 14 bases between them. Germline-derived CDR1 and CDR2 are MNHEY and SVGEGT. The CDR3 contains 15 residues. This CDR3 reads CASSLNPLVNTEAFF. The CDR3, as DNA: TGTGCCAGCAGCCTTAATCCTTTAGTGAACACTGAAGCTTTCTTT.

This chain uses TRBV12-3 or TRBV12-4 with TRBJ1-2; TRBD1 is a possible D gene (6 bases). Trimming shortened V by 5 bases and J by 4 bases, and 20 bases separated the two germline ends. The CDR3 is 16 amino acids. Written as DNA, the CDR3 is TGTGCCAGCAGTCCAAGAGGGGGGGGGGCTAGCTATGGCTACACCTTC. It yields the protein CASSPRGGGASYGYTF.

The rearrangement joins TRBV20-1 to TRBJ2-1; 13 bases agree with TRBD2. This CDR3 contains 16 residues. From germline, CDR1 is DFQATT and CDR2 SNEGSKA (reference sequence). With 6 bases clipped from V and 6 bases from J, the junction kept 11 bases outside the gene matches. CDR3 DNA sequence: TGCAGTGCAGAATCGGGACTAGCGGGGTCCCTCAATGAGCAGTTCTTC. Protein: CSAESGLAGSLNEQFF.

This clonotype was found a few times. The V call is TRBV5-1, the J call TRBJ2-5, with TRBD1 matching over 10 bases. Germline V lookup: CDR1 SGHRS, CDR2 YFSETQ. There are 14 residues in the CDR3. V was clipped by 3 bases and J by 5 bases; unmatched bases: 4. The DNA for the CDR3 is TGCGCCAGCAGCTGGGACAGGGGTGGGGAGACCCAGTACTTC. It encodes CASSWDRGGETQYF.

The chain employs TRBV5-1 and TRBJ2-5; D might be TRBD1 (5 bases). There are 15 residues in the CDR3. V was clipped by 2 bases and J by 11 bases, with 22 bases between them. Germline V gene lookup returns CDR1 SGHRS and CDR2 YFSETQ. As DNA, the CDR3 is TGCGCCAGCAGCTTAGTTTGGGGCGGATCCTACGCGCAGTACTTC. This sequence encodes CASSLVWGGSYAQYF.

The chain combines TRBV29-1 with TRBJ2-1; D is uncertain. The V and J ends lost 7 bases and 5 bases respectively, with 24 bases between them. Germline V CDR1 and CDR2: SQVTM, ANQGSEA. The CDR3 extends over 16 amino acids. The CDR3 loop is CSAYVGMTITNNEQFF. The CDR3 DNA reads TGCAGCGCTTATGTAGGGATGACGATAACCAACAATGAGCAGTTCTTC.

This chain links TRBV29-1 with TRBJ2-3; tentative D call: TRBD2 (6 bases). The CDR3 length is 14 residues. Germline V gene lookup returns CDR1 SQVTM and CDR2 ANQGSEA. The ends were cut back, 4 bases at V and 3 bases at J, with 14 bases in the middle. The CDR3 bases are TGCAGCGTTGCTGAGGCCCGGGGGACAGATACGCAGTATTTT. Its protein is CSVAEARGTDTQYF.

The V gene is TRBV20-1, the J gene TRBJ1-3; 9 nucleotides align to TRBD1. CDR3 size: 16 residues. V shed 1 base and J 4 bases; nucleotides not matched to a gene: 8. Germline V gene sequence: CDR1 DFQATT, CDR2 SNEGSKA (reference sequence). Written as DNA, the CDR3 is TGCAGTGCTAGAGGTTCCGGGACAGGGCAGGGAAACACCATATATTTT. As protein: CSARGSGTGQGNTIYF.